This T cell receptor beta chain appears in the sequencing data of a study of T cell repertoires in cytomegalovirus infection. On the study more broadly: Indications of both CMV infection and matching HLA type were provided by public TCR beta signatures.

V was clipped by 5 bases and J by 2 bases, with 17 bases between them. The CDR3 is made up of 16 amino acids. CDR1 SGHAT and CDR2 FQNNGV come from the germline V gene. There are many counts of this clonotype. Its target is unknown. The study's findings and limits: Public TCR beta family frequency separated CMV-and-HLA carriers, including in an independent cohort. The study found HLA-C-restricted CMV-specific TCR beta clonotypes dominating the ex vivo response.

MiXCR, applied by TCRdb to the reads, yields one record per CDR3 protein. The sample lists 90,000 to 120,000 distinct CDR3 sequences, roughly a quarter seen once, with approximately 40% in the top ten. The specimen sequenced was CD8+ T cells from PBMCs. The clonotype was recovered from a human donor in good health (CMV status not recorded). Some clones in this sample may be carry-over from other donors' samples. The rearrangement uses TRBV11-2 and TRBJ2-3; TRBD2 is a possible D gene (6 bases). CDR3 residues: CASSEVWGLNTDTQYF. The CDR3 DNA sequence: TGTGCCAGCAGCGAAGTTTGGGGACTGAACACAGATACGCAGTATTTT.